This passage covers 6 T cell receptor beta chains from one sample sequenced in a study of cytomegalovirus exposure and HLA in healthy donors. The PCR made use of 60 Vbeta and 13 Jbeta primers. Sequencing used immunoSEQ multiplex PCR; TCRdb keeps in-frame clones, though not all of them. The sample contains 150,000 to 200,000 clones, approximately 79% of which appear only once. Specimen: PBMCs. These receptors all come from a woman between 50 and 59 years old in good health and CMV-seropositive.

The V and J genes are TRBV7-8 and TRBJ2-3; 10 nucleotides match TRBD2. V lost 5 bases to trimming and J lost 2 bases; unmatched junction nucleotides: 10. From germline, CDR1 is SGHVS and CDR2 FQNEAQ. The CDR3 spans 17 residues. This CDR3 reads CASSPRALAGLTDTQYF. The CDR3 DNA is TGTGCCAGCAGCCCCAGGGCACTAGCGGGGCTCACAGATACGCAGTATTTT. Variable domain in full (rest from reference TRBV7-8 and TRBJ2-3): GAGVSQSPRYKVAKRGQDVALRCDPISGHVSLFWYQQALGQGPEFLTYFQNEAQLDKSGLPSDRFFAERPEGSVSTLKIQRTQQEDSAVYLCASSPRALAGLTDTQYFGPGTRLTVL.

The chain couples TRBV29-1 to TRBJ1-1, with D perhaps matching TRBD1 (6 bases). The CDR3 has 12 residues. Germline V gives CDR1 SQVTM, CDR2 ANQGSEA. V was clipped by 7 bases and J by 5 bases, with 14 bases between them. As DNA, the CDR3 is TGCAGCGGTGGGACATGGGGTACTGAAGCTTTCTTT. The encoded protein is CSGGTWGTEAFF.

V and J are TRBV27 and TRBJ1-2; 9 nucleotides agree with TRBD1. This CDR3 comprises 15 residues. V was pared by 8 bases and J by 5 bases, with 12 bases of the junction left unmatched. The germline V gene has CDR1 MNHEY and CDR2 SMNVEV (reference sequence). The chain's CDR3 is CASRQGGGMGYGYTF. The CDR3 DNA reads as TGTGCCAGCCGACAGGGGGGAGGGATGGGATATGGCTACACCTTC.

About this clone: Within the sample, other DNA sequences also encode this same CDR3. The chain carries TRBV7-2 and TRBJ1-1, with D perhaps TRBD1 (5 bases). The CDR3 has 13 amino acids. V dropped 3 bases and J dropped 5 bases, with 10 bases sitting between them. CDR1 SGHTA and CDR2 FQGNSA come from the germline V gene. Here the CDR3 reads CASSFGARTEAFF. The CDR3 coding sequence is TGTGCCAGCAGCTTTGGGGCCCGGACTGAAGCTTTCTTT.

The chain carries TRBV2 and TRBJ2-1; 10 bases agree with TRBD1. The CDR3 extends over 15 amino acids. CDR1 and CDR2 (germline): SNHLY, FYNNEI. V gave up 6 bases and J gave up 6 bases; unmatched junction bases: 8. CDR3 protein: CASRGDRGSRNEQFF. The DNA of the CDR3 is TGTGCCAGCAGGGGGGACAGGGGATCCCGCAATGAGCAGTTCTTC.

This chain's CDR3 is CASSEGRQDTQYF. CDR3 DNA sequence: TGTGCCAGCAGTGAGGGCAGACAGGATACGCAGTATTTT. This chain links TRBV6-1 with TRBJ2-3; D is perhaps TRBD1 (5 bases). V lost 3 bases and J 6 bases, leaving 10 bases between the germline ends. The CDR3 is 13 residues long. CDR1 is MNHNS, CDR2 SASEGT, per germline.